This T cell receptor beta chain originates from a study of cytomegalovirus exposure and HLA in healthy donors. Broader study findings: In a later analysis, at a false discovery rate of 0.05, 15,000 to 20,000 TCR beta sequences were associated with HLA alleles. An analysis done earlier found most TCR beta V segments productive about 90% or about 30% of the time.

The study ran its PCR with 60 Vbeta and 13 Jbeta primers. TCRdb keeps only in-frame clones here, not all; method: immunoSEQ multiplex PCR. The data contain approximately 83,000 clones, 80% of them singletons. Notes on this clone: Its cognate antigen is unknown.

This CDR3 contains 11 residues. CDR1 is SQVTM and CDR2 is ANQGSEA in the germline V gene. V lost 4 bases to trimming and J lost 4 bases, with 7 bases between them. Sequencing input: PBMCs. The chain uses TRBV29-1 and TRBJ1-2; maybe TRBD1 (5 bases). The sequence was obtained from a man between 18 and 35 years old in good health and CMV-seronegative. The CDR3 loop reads CSVGQLYGYTF. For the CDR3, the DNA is TGCAGCGTTGGACAGCTCTATGGCTACACCTTC.